The source of this T cell receptor (beta chain) is a study of cytomegalovirus exposure and HLA in healthy donors. The sample holds one count of this clone. Antigen unknown. With 60 Vbeta and 13 Jbeta primers, the PCR was carried out. Profiling relied on immunoSEQ multiplex PCR, and the TCRdb table lists in-frame clones only, not all of them. The sample lists 150,000 to 200,000 clones, just over 75% seen once, with approximately 1.5% in the top ten. General study findings and limits: Based on reports, TCR beta sequences accurately predicted HLA-A and HLA-B alleles for most subjects.

There are 15 residues in the CDR3. From germline, CDR1 is MGHRA and CDR2 YSYEKL. V gave up 6 bases and J gave up 2 bases; unmatched junction bases: 6. The chain employs TRBV4-1 and TRBJ2-2; 7 nucleotides line up with TRBD2. The sequencing sample was made of PBMCs. The origin of this receptor is a woman in her 30s in good health and CMV-seropositive. The CDR3 here is CASRNSGSNTGELFF. The CDR3 region has the DNA TGCGCCAGCAGAAATAGCGGGTCCAACACCGGGGAGCTGTTTTTT.